This T cell receptor beta chain was recorded in a study of T cell changes during pregnancy in multiple sclerosis. The data were produced by immunoSEQ multiplex PCR, yet TCRdb's version contains in-frame clones alone and is incomplete. The table has 50,000 to 65,000 clones, roughly 91% seen once; the top ten hold 1% to 1.5%. The CDR3 is 16 amino acids. Germline V gene sequence: CDR1 SGHDT, CDR2 YYEEEE. About this clone itself: The junction shows a germline mismatch at one end, possibly a read error.

The sequence derives from a female donor with multiple sclerosis, enrolled in a pregnancy study. The chain combines TRBV5-6 with TRBJ2-7; 11 positions match TRBD1. The sample in question was peripheral blood, obtained in the second trimester of pregnancy. The CDR3 reads CASSLTGQGASNEQYF. The CDR3 DNA reads TGTGCCAGCAGCTTGACCGGACAGGGGGCCTCCAACGAGCAGTACTTC. The full variable domain, completed using reference TRBV5-6 and TRBJ2-7, is DAGVTQSPTHLIKTRGQQVTLRCSPKSGHDTVSWYQQALGQGPQFIFQYYEEEERQRGNFPDRFSGHQFPNYSSELNVNALLLGDSALYLCASSLTGQGASNEQYFGPGTRLTVT.